This T cell receptor beta chain is drawn from a study of metastatic and nonmetastatic thyroid tumors (dated by TCRdb to between 2020 and 2021). Some background on the complete study: For patients with malignant and with benign thyroid disease, the researchers compared repertoires between peripheral blood samples and tumor or nodule tissue samples. Paper-wide results and their limitations: TCR beta diversity was reported as significantly higher in malignant tumors than in benign nodules, in both blood and tumor samples.

This clone was observed a single time. Its antigen is currently not known. Base quality data are lacking; no much larger clone is found one base away. A read on its own is weak evidence. Before undergoing thyroid surgery, none of the patients had been given any kind of treatment. Using T-cell receptor beta sequencing, the researchers looked back retrospectively at clinical samples from patients, gathered between the early 2010s and the late 2010s. Including cysteine and phenylalanine, the CDR3 has 15 amino acids. The kept DNA is CDR3 alone, 45 bases in frame from the first base. V is cut back by 6 bases and J by 2 bases, with 10 bases in the junction unmatched. CDR1 is given as DFQATT and CDR2 as SNEGSKA, both from the germline V gene (reference sequence). Libraries were built with PCR. Sequencer: Illumina HiSeq 4000. High-throughput sequencing was used to profile the TCR beta-chain CDR3 region of every patient. Regarding the original processing steps: The researchers built a classifier to tell apart papillary thyroid cancer patients with distant metastasis, based on CDR3 differences among clinicopathological groups. The Shannon index was used to assess repertoire diversity, and the Morisita-Horn index was used to assess tumor-blood repertoire similarity. TCRdb redid the processing of the public reads, applying fastp at Q25 and MiXCR, and retained in-frame beta chains. These V and J calls rely on TCRdb rather than the paper's analysis. This sample gives roughly 93,000 clones in total; more than 9.5% of them show up just once. The ten largest clones take up about 11% of the sample.

The specimen was blood. This chain joins TRBV20-1 to TRBJ2-3; TRBD2 aligns with 8 central bases. This receptor was taken from a female donor with papillary thyroid cancer or a benign thyroid nodule (not recorded which). Some clones in this sample may be carry-over from other donors' samples. At the DNA level, the sequence is TGCAGTGCAACTACTTCTAGCGGGTTCACAGATACGCAGTATTTT. This gives the protein CSATTSSGFTDTQYF.